The clone carrying this T cell receptor beta chain has at least ten counts. The antigen remains undetermined. This record belongs to a study of blood T cells in healthy people across ages. The study, taken as a whole, reports: Roughly linear declines in TCR beta diversity per million T cells occurred with age. Possibly, changes in expanded clonotypes were confounded because donor CMV status was unknown.

Sample-barcoded 5' priming and a J-beta primer mix drove a second PCR of about 6 to 11 cycles. TCRdb reanalysed the 5' RACE reads using MiXCR and keeps one entry per CDR3 protein. The sample comprises 700,000 to 850,000 distinct CDR3 sequences, 30% to 45% of which are singletons, and 10% to 15% rests with the top ten. The specimen sequenced was blood. The clonotype was recovered from a man younger than 35 in good health.

CDR3 nucleotide sequence: TGTGCCTGGAACAGGGCCGCCGGTCAAGACTACACCTTC. Its translation is CAWNRAAGQDYTF. The chain has TRBV30 and TRBJ1-2, with a tentative D call TRBD1 (6 bases). CDR1 and CDR2 (germline): GTSNPN, SVGIG (reference sequence). The CDR3 contains 13 residues. Trimming cost V 4 bases and J 10 bases, with 19 bases left between them.